The sequence of this T cell receptor beta chain was determined in a study of T cells after posttransplantation cyclophosphamide. Repertoires were generated with immunoSEQ multiplex PCR, while TCRdb's copy carries only in-frame clones and drops some. The data show roughly 49,000 clones, more than 70% seen once. The CDR3 totals 12 residues. Germline V gene lookup returns CDR1 MNHEY and CDR2 SVGAGI. Trimming cost V 10 bases and J 7 bases, with 15 bases left between them. With regard to this clone: The antigen is undetermined.

Study-wide points: Tissue-infiltrating T cells from skin or gut overlapped little with blood T cells. Donor-recipient repertoire similarity was low at 1-2 months, rising over year one.

The sample consisted of PBMCs. This TCR was sampled from a man aged 25-40 years with a blood cancer, CMV-positive, and with a related stem cell donor. The rearrangement joins TRBV6-5 to TRBJ2-3; D is perhaps TRBD2 (5 bases). CDR3 region: CATRGGRYTQYF. CDR3 coding DNA: TGTGCCACCCGTGGAGGACGCTATACGCAGTATTTT.